The 30 T cell receptor beta chains below come from one sample, sequenced in a study of early T cells in non-severe SARS-CoV-2 infection. One entry per CDR3 protein, called by TCRdb with MiXCR from the 5' RACE reads. This table holds some 56,000 distinct CDR3 sequences, over 9.5% found once. Material for sequencing was whole blood. These TCRs come from an adult who was a healthcare worker with PCR-confirmed SARS-CoV-2 infection or an uninfected control (not recorded which).

The rearrangement uses TRBV11-3 and TRBJ2-3; 8 bases align to TRBD2. CDR1 is SGHNT and CDR2 is YENEEA in the germline V gene. CDR3 size: 13 residues. With 10 bases clipped from V and 4 bases from J, the junction kept 7 bases outside the gene matches. CDR3 DNA: TGTGCCACCACAGCGGGAGACGCAGATACGCAGTATTTT. It translates to CATTAGDADTQYF. The full variable domain, with the rest looked up from reference TRBV11-3 and TRBJ2-3, is EAGVVQSPRYKIIEKKQPVAFWCNPISGHNTLYWYLQNLGQGPELLIRYENEEAVDDSQLPKDRFSAERLKGVDSTLKIQPAELGDSAVYLCATTAGDADTQYFGPGTRLTVL.

This clonotype was seen a handful of times. This chain joins TRBV5-1 and TRBJ2-1, with TRBD2 matching over 9 bases. Germline CDR1 reads SGHRS; CDR2 reads YFSETQ. J was trimmed by 8 bases and V by 0 bases; bases with no gene match: 6. This CDR3 has 15 amino acids. The CDR3 DNA reads TGCGCCAGCAGCTTGGTGGGGACTAGCCGCGATGAGCAGTTCTTC. This translates into CASSLVGTSRDEQFF.

This clonotype was seen ten or more times. The chain has TRBV7-9 and TRBJ2-1; TRBD1 or TRBD2 may be the D gene (5 bases each). CDR1 SEHNR and CDR2 FQNEAQ come from the germline V gene (reference sequence). This CDR3 has 15 amino acids. The ends were cut back, 4 bases at V and 4 bases at J, with 14 bases in the middle. CDR3 bases: TGTGCCAGCAGCTCGAACCCCGGGACGTACAATGAGCAGTTCTTC. Translating it yields CASSSNPGTYNEQFF.

This clonotype was counted a few times. The V and J genes are TRBV6-2 or TRBV6-3 and TRBJ2-2; the match to TRBD2 covers 7 bases. This CDR3 is built from 18 residues. J was trimmed by 0 bases and V by 5 bases; bases with no gene match: 12. Germline V gives CDR1 MNHEY, CDR2 SVGEGT. The CDR3 DNA sequence: TGTGCCAGCAGTCCTCGGGGTAGCGGGCCCCCGAACACCGGGGAGCTGTTTTTT. Amino acid sequence: CASSPRGSGPPNTGELFF.

This chain connects TRBV27 to TRBJ2-7; 7 bases are shared with TRBD2. Germline loops: CDR1 MNHEY, CDR2 SMNVEV (reference sequence). The CDR3 totals 13 residues. The V and J ends lost 5 bases and 3 bases, in that order; junction bases with no gene match: 4. CDR3 residues: CASSRRERYEQYF. The CDR3 DNA follows: TGTGCCAGCAGTAGGCGGGAGCGCTACGAGCAGTACTTC.

In its sample, this clonotype was seen many times. This sequence joins TRBV12-3 or TRBV12-4 and TRBJ2-7, with TRBD2 matching over 7 bases. This CDR3 has 14 residues. V dropped 3 bases and J dropped 5; count of bases not matched to a gene: 7. The CDR3 spells CASSFAGVGNEQYF. The CDR3 nucleotides are TGTGCCAGCAGTTTCGCGGGAGTGGGAAACGAGCAGTACTTC.

This clonotype has just a few counts. V is TRBV3-1 and J is TRBJ2-3, with 12 bases lining up with TRBD2. The CDR3 covers 16 residues. Trimming took 0 bases from V and 9 from J; bases not matched to a gene: 7. Germline V gene lookup returns CDR1 LGHDT and CDR2 YNNKEL (reference sequence). CDR3 residues: CASSQEPSGRAGTQYF. The CDR3 DNA reads as TGTGCCAGCAGCCAAGAACCTAGCGGGAGGGCCGGGACGCAGTATTTT.

The genes are TRBV7-2 and TRBJ1-1, with a weak D call TRBD1 (5 bases). V lost 1 base, J lost 9 bases, and 15 bases lay in between. Germline V lookup: CDR1 SGHTA, CDR2 FQGNSA. This CDR3 has 14 residues. The CDR3 DNA sequence: TGTGCCAGCAGCTTAGGATCCCCCAGGGTAAAAGCTTTCTTT. Translated, it gives CASSLGSPRVKAFF.

This clonotype appeared a few times. The gene calls are TRBV20-1 and TRBJ1-5, with 7 bases aligning to TRBD1. Germline CDR1 DFQATT, CDR2 SNEGSKA (reference sequence). Trimming cost V 1 base and J 6 bases; bases outside gene matches: 3. The length of the CDR3 is 13 residues. This chain's CDR3 is CSARGAGGQPQHF. DNA of the CDR3: TGCAGTGCTAGAGGGGCAGGGGGTCAGCCCCAGCATTTT.

This sequence joins TRBV5-1 and TRBJ2-1; D is unresolved. This CDR3 spans 14 amino acids. CDR1 SGHRS and CDR2 YFSETQ come from the germline V gene. V gave up 1 base and J gave up 6 bases, with 11 bases separating them. The CDR3, as DNA: TGCGCCAGCAGCTTGTATATTAGCACCAATGAGCAGTTCTTC. Its translation is CASSLYISTNEQFF.

This clonotype was detected ten times or more. V is TRBV21-1 and J is TRBJ2-7; the table's D call of TRBD1 was not tested on the DNA. TRBV21-1 is designated a pseudogene. This CDR3 has 15 amino acids. CDR3 DNA: TGTGCCAGCAGCAAAGGGGAGACAGGAGCCTACGAGCAGTACTTC. Its protein is CASSKGETGAYEQYF.

This clonotype has a handful of counts. The chain is built from TRBV12-3 or TRBV12-4 and TRBJ1-1; 8 nucleotides agree with TRBD1. V shed 5 bases, J shed 0 bases, and the junction held 11 bases outside the gene matches. This CDR3 has 17 amino acids. Written as DNA, the CDR3 is TGTGCCAGCAGTAACCCTTACAGGGGGGGGTTGAACACTGAAGCTTTCTTT. This translates into CASSNPYRGGLNTEAFF.

Only a few counts were recorded for this clonotype. The chain recombines TRBV29-1 with TRBJ2-3; no definite D call. The length of the CDR3 is 14 residues. Per germline, CDR1 SQVTM and CDR2 ANQGSEA. V lost 1 base, J lost 0 bases, and 8 bases lay in between. The CDR3 is CSVEATPSTDTQYF. For the CDR3, the DNA is TGCAGCGTTGAAGCTACCCCCAGCACAGATACGCAGTATTTT.

The sample holds many counts of this clonotype. The V and J genes are TRBV15 and TRBJ2-3; the D is unclear. The CDR3 sequence is 15 residues long. CDR1 and CDR2 from the germline V gene are LNHNV and YYDKDF (reference sequence). Trimming cost V 0 bases and J 6 bases, with 13 bases left between them. The CDR3 region is CATSRDFLNVDTQYF. The CDR3 region has the DNA TGTGCCACCAGCAGAGACTTCCTGAACGTGGATACGCAGTATTTT.

A few counts support this clonotype. V and J are TRBV7-2 and TRBJ1-5; no clear D. Germline V lookup: CDR1 SGHTA, CDR2 FQGNSA. The CDR3 totals 12 residues. V lost 1 base and J lost 10, with 8 bases in between. CDR3 DNA: TGTGCCAGCAGCTTAGAAGCGGGTCCCCAGCATTTT. Protein product: CASSLEAGPQHF.

In the case of this clonotype: A read error is possible here, since a much larger clone lies one base away. The rearrangement joins TRBV19 to TRBJ2-2, with D possibly matching TRBD2 (6 bases). Per germline, CDR1 LNHDA and CDR2 SQIVND (reference sequence). There are 14 residues in the CDR3. The CDR3 sequence is CVSTRGANTGELFF. CDR3 nucleotides: TGTGTCAGTACGCGCGGGGCGAACACCGGGGAGCTGTTTTTT.

The V call is TRBV7-9, the J call TRBJ2-3; D gene unclear. There are 13 residues in the CDR3. Germline CDR1 is SEHNR and CDR2 is FQNEAQ (reference sequence). V was trimmed by 5 bases and J by 0 bases, leaving 6 bases between them. The chain's CDR3 is CASSIVSTDTQYF. The CDR3, as DNA: TGTGCCAGCAGCATAGTTAGCACAGATACGCAGTATTTT.

This rearrangement joins TRBV5-5 to TRBJ2-3, with D maybe TRBD1 (5 bases). Germline lookup yields CDR1 SGHKS and CDR2 YYEKEE (reference sequence). The CDR3 sequence is 13 residues long. V gave up 0 bases and J gave up 8 bases, with 10 bases separating them. The CDR3 region has the DNA TGTGCCAGCAGCTTGGAAGGGGCGGTTACGCAGTATTTT. Its protein is CASSLEGAVTQYF.

J is TRBJ1-1 and V is TRBV6-6; D gene ambiguous. Looked up from germline, CDR1 is MNHNY and CDR2 is SVGAGI (reference sequence). With 2 bases removed from V and 6 bases from J, the gap between germline ends came to 13 bases. The CDR3 consists of 14 residues. The CDR3 loop is CASSYIVVLAEAFF. CDR3 in DNA: TGTGCCAGCAGTTACATTGTGGTATTGGCTGAAGCTTTCTTT.

This clonotype was seen more than once but under ten times. The chain combines TRBV6-1 with TRBJ2-7; TRBD2 matches 7 bases. J lost 5 bases, V lost 7 bases, and 5 bases had no gene match. Germline V gene data show CDR1 as MNHNS and CDR2 as SASEGT. This CDR3 has 12 amino acids. CDR3 protein: CASTFREDEQYF. CDR3 bases: TGTGCCAGCACTTTCCGGGAGGACGAGCAGTACTTC.

The chain combines TRBV10-1 with TRBJ1-1; weak D call: TRBD1 (6 bases). The germline V gene encodes CDR1 WNHNN and CDR2 SYGVQD (reference sequence). The CDR3 totals 14 residues. V shed 3 bases and J shed 4 bases, with 12 bases lying between them. The CDR3 bases are TGCGCCAGCAGTGAAGGAGGGGGAGGCACTGAAGCTTTCTTT. The encoded protein is CASSEGGGGTEAFF.

The chain carries TRBV12-3 or TRBV12-4 and TRBJ2-7; TRBD2 matches at 7 bases. The ends lost 6 bases at V and 9 bases at J; junction bases unmatched: 5. This CDR3 has 11 amino acids. The CDR3 is CASSLGEGQYF. CDR3 bases: TGTGCCAGCAGCCTGGGGGAGGGGCAGTACTTC.

This clonotype was detected many times. This chain joins TRBV9 and TRBJ2-1, with TRBD2 matching over 10 bases. The CDR3 loop spans 15 amino acids. The germline V gene encodes CDR1 SGDLS and CDR2 YYNGEE. V gave up 1 base and J gave up 5 bases; unmatched junction bases: 3. The CDR3: CASSVILAGDNEQFF. The CDR3 bases are TGTGCCAGCAGCGTAATCCTAGCGGGGGACAATGAGCAGTTCTTC.

This clonotype was found a few times. At one end the junction does not follow the germline gene, possibly because of a read error. The chain is built from TRBV13 and TRBJ2-7; 14 positions agree with TRBD2. Germline assignment: CDR1 PRHDT and CDR2 FYEKMQ (reference sequence). CDR3 size: 12 residues. The CDR3 DNA follows: TGTGCCAGCAGCTCGACTAGCGGGAGGGTAAACTTC. Amino acid sequence: CASSSTSGRVNF.

This clonotype turned up a few times. This chain uses TRBV6-2 or TRBV6-3 with TRBJ1-5; D not certain. CDR1 MNHEY and CDR2 SVGEGT come from the germline V gene. V shed 3 bases and J shed 0 bases, with 12 bases lying between them. The CDR3 covers 16 residues. Here the CDR3 DNA reads TGTGCCAGCAGTTATAGGGCATCTTATAGCAATCAGCCCCAGCATTTT. Its translation: CASSYRASYSNQPQHF.

This clonotype was observed at least ten times. The V call is TRBV12-3 or TRBV12-4, the J call TRBJ2-2; 8 bases are a match to TRBD2. CDR3 length equals 15 residues. V lost 6 bases and J lost 6; bases outside the gene matches: 9. This chain's CDR3 is CASSLSGSAPGELFF. The CDR3 DNA follows: TGTGCCAGCAGCCTCAGCGGGAGCGCCCCCGGGGAGCTGTTTTTT.

The chain employs TRBV7-9 and TRBJ1-1, with 8 bases matching TRBD1. The CDR3 consists of 14 residues. CDR1 and CDR2 from the germline V gene are SEHNR and FQNEAQ (reference sequence). The junction had 4 bases not matched to a gene; V was cut back by 5 bases and J by 2 bases. In DNA, the CDR3 is TGTGCCAGCAGCCAGACAGGGGTCAACACTGAAGCTTTCTTT. Residues: CASSQTGVNTEAFF.

This clonotype has ten or more counts. V usage is TRBV12-3 or TRBV12-4 and J usage is TRBJ1-6; 10 nucleotides agree with TRBD1. This CDR3 comprises 14 residues. The V gene end was trimmed by 6 bases and the J gene end by 7 bases; junction bases not matched to a gene: 3. CDR3 nucleotide sequence: TGTGCCAGCAGGCCGGGACAGGGGAATTCACCCCTCCACTTT. It encodes CASRPGQGNSPLHF.

This clonotype was picked up a small number of times. The chain recombines TRBV30 with TRBJ1-4; possibly TRBD1 for D (6 bases). Germline CDR1 reads GTSNPN; CDR2 reads SVGIG (reference sequence). The V gene lost 3 bases and the J gene lost 8 bases, with 16 bases spanning the gap. The CDR3 loop spans 14 amino acids. The CDR3 DNA is TGTGCCTGGAGCCCCTCGGGGGGGCGAGAAAAACTGTTTTTT. This encodes CAWSPSGGREKLFF.

This clonotype was detected many times. The V gene is TRBV12-3 or TRBV12-4, the J gene TRBJ1-3; no definite D call. V lost 5 bases and J lost 0, with 11 bases in between. The CDR3 runs 15 residues. In DNA, the CDR3 is TGTGCCAGCAGTCTAACAGTCCTCTCTGGAAACACCATATATTTT. Amino acids: CASSLTVLSGNTIYF.